The 15 T cell receptor beta chains presented below share a single source sample, sequenced in a study of identical twins. TCRdb redid the calling of the 5' RACE reads with MiXCR, one entry per CDR3 protein. Among some 710,000 distinct CDR3 sequences listed, around 6% were seen once. Input material: naive T cells sorted from blood. All receptors derive from a man between 18 and 35 years old in good health.

This clonotype has at least ten counts. V is TRBV25-1 and J is TRBJ2-1; D not certain. V shed 6 bases and J shed 8 bases, with 14 bases lying between them. Germline V gene sequence: CDR1 MGHDK, CDR2 SYGVNS. CDR3 length: 13 amino acids. The CDR3 sequence is CASSYWPRYEQFF. In DNA form, the CDR3 reads TGTGCCAGCAGCTATTGGCCGCGGTATGAGCAGTTCTTC.

This clonotype was recorded at least ten times. The J gene is TRBJ2-2, the V gene TRBV30, with no clear D. Germline loops: CDR1 GTSNPN, CDR2 SVGIG (reference sequence). V dropped 4 bases and J dropped 3 bases, with 18 bases sitting between them. The length of the CDR3 is 16 residues. DNA of the CDR3: TGTGCCTGGAAGGCTGGGAACCTACCGGACACCGGGGAGCTGTTTTTT. Translated, it gives CAWKAGNLPDTGELFF.

This clonotype was seen only a few times. The chain links TRBV18 to TRBJ2-6; D possibly uses TRBD1 or TRBD2 (6 bases each). CDR1 is KGHSH and CDR2 is LQKENI in the germline V gene. The length of the CDR3 is 19 residues. V lost 3 bases to trimming and J lost 0 bases, with 18 bases between them. CDR3 amino acids: CASSPFRQATSSGANVLTF. CDR3 DNA: TGTGCCAGCTCACCCTTCCGACAGGCGACTAGCTCTGGGGCCAACGTCCTGACTTTC.

This sequence joins TRBV6-2 or TRBV6-3 and TRBJ1-5; a weak D match, TRBD1 (6 bases). In germline, CDR1 is MNHEY, CDR2 SVGEGT. This CDR3 comprises 16 residues. Between the trimmed V and J ends, which lost 6 bases and 4 bases, there was a span of 19 bases. DNA for the CDR3: TGTGCCAGCAGGATCGCTGAGACAGGAAGAAATCAGCCCCAGCATTTT. It translates to CASRIAETGRNQPQHF.

Many counts were recorded for this clonotype. The chain recombines TRBV18 with TRBJ1-2; D is unresolved. The CDR3 has 17 amino acids. Between the trimmed V and J ends, which lost 1 base and 3 bases, there was a span of 18 bases. Germline lookup yields CDR1 KGHSH and CDR2 LQKENI. The DNA of the CDR3 is TGTGCCAGCTCACCACAGTTGCAGCTTACCAGTCACTATGGCTACACCTTC. As protein: CASSPQLQLTSHYGYTF.

The chain combines TRBV7-2 with TRBJ2-5; maybe TRBD2 (5 bases). The CDR3 spans 15 residues. Trimming pared 2 bases from V and 2 bases from J, leaving 12 bases between. CDR1 is SGHTA and CDR2 is FQGNSA in the germline V gene. CDR3 sequence reads: CASSLTRLPQETQYF. CDR3 in DNA: TGTGCCAGCAGCTTAACGCGACTACCTCAAGAGACCCAGTACTTC.

This clonotype was picked up a small number of times. CDR3 protein: CASTDGGASGDIQYF. The DNA of the CDR3 is TGCGCCAGCACCGACGGCGGCGCGTCTGGGGACATTCAGTACTTC. The chain couples TRBV5-1 to TRBJ2-4, with D unclear. The CDR3 totals 15 residues. Trimming left V 6 bases short and J 8 bases short, with 21 bases between. In germline, CDR1 is SGHRS, CDR2 YFSETQ.

Ten or more counts support this clonotype. The CDR3 DNA reads as TGTGCCAGCAGAAGTAGCGGGACAAATACGCAGTATTTT. It specifies CASRSSGTNTQYF. The chain couples TRBV28 to TRBJ2-3; 8 nucleotides line up with TRBD2. The ends lost 6 bases at V and 7 bases at J; junction bases unmatched: 6. Germline values: CDR1 MDHEN, CDR2 SYDVKM. CDR3 length equals 13 residues.

This clonotype was observed at least ten times. The chain links TRBV7-9 to TRBJ2-7; D gene unclear. This CDR3 region has 13 residues. The germline V and J ends were trimmed by 1 base and 4 bases, with 8 bases remaining between them. From germline, CDR1 is SEHNR and CDR2 FQNEAQ (reference sequence). In nucleotides, the CDR3 is TGTGCCAGCAGCTTAGGGGTCATATACGAGCAGTACGTC. It specifies CASSLGVIYEQYV.

This clonotype has at least ten counts. The chain combines TRBV7-9 with TRBJ2-1, with 8 nucleotides matching TRBD2. The CDR3 has 15 amino acids. CDR1 SEHNR and CDR2 FQNEAQ come from the germline V gene (reference sequence). Trimming at V came to 6 bases and at J to 3 bases, leaving 7 bases not matched to a gene. This CDR3 is CASRVFSGNYNEQFF. The CDR3 nucleotides are TGTGCCAGCAGGGTGTTTAGCGGGAACTACAATGAGCAGTTCTTC.

The chain carries TRBV6-2 or TRBV6-3 and TRBJ1-2; D gene unclear. The V end was cut by 5 bases, the J end by 6 bases, with 13 bases between. The germline V gene encodes CDR1 MNHEY and CDR2 SVGEGT. The CDR3 covers 13 residues. The CDR3 DNA reads TGTGCCAGCAGTGCGACCGTACGCCATGGCTACACCTTC. Protein sequence: CASSATVRHGYTF.

This chain links TRBV5-1 with TRBJ2-1; D is perhaps TRBD1 or TRBD2 (6 bases each). The CDR3 is made up of 17 amino acids. Trimming shortened V by 4 bases and J by 10 bases, and 27 bases separated the two germline ends. Looked up from germline, CDR1 is SGHRS and CDR2 is YFSETQ. The CDR3, as DNA: TGCGCCAGCAGCCCGGGGGCAACAACGTACCGTCTGGTCGAGCAGTTCTTC. Residues: CASSPGATTYRLVEQFF.

The chain links TRBV6-2 or TRBV6-3 to TRBJ2-1, with TRBD2 matching 16 bases. CDR1 and CDR2 (germline): MNHEY, SVGEGT. J was trimmed by 4 bases and V by 6 bases; bases with no gene match: 9. The CDR3 length is 18 residues. CDR3: CASSSPGLAGGEYNEQFF. The CDR3 DNA is TGTGCCAGCAGCTCACCGGGACTAGCGGGGGGGGAGTACAATGAGCAGTTCTTC.

A word on this clonotype: A clone one base away is much larger, so this may be a read error. The chain joins TRBV6-5 to TRBJ1-3; D gene unclear. V was clipped by 0 bases and J by 1 base, with 4 bases between them. The CDR3 loop spans 14 amino acids. Looked up from germline, CDR1 is MNHEY and CDR2 is SVGAGI. The CDR3: CASSYSRSGNTIYF. The CDR3 DNA is TGTGCCAGCAGTTACTCGAGATCTGGAAACACCATATATTTT.

V and J are TRBV20-1 and TRBJ2-1, with TRBD2 matching over 14 bases. This CDR3 spans 21 amino acids. Trimming cost V 1 base and J 8 bases; bases outside gene matches: 22. Germline V gene sequence: CDR1 DFQATT, CDR2 SNEGSKA (reference sequence). The CDR3 is CSARVHPGTSGRPSLLDEQFF. The DNA for the CDR3 is TGCAGTGCTAGAGTCCACCCAGGGACTAGCGGGAGACCCTCCCTCCTCGATGAGCAGTTCTTC.